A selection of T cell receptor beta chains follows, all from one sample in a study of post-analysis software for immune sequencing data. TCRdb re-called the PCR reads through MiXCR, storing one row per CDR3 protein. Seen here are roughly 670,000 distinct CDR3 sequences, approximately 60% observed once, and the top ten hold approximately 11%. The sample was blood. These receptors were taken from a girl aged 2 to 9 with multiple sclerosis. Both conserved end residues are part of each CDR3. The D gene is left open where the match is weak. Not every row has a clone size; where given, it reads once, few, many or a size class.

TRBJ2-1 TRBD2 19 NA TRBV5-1 CASSLKVGTSGGSYNEQFF TGCGCCAGCAGCTTGAAGGTGGGGACTAGCGGGGGGTCCTACAATGAGCAGTTCTTC
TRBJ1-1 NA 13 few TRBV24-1 CATSGTRNTEAFF TGTGCCACCAGTGGAACGCGGAACACTGAAGCTTTCTTT
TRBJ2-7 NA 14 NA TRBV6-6 CASSYPGRDYEQYF TGTGCCAGCAGTTACCCGGGAAGGGACTACGAGCAGTACTTC
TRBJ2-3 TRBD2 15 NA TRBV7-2 CASSTQRGHTDTQYF TGTGCCAGCAGCACCCAGCGGGGCCACACAGATACGCAGTATTTT
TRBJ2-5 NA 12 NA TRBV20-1 CSARSPQETQYF TGCAGTGCTAGATCGCCGCAAGAGACCCAGTACTTC
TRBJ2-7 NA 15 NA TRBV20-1 CSANRAGDSSYEQYF TGCAGTGCTAACAGGGCGGGAGACAGCTCCTACGAGCAGTACTTC
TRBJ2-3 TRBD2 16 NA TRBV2 CASSGAGGPERNTQYF TGTGCCAGCAGTGGAGCGGGAGGGCCAGAACGCAATACGCAGTATTTT
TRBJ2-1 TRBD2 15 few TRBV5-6 CASSRGTRRDNEQFF TGTGCCAGCAGCCGCGGGACTAGGAGGGACAATGAGCAGTTCTTC
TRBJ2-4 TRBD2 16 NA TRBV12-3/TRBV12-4 CASSLPGTSGLREQYF TGTGCCAGCAGTTTACCAGGGACTAGCGGTTTGAGGGAGCAGTACTTC
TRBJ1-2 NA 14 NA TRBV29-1 CSVSTGPPLSDYTF TGCAGCGTCTCGACAGGCCCTCCTTTATCTGACTACACCTTC
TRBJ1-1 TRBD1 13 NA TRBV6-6 CASSGTGRTEAFF TGTGCCAGCAGTGGGACAGGGAGGACTGAAGCTTTCTTT
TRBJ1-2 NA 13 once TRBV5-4 CASSGDWDYGYTF TGTGCCAGCAGTGGCGACTGGGACTATGGCTACACCTTC
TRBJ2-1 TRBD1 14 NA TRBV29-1 CSVESDRGGNEQFF TGCAGCGTTGAATCGGACAGGGGAGGTAATGAGCAGTTCTTC
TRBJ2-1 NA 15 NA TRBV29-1 CSAPSGPGPYNEQFF TGCAGCGCACCTTCCGGGCCCGGCCCCTACAATGAGCAGTTCTTC
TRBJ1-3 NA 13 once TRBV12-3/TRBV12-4 CASRPPQGNTIYF TGTGCCAGCAGGCCTCCACAGGGAAACACCATATATTTT
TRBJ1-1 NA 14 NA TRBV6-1 CASSDNGLNTEAFF TGTGCCAGCAGTGATAACGGATTGAACACTGAAGCTTTCTTT
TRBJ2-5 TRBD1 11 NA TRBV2 CASDRAGTQYF TGTGCCAGCGACAGGGCAGGGACCCAGTACTTC
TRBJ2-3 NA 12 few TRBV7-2 CASSRQGGTQYF TGTGCCAGCAGCCGCCAGGGGGGGACGCAGTATTTT
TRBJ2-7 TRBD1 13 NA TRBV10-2 CATGGQGSYEQYF TGCGCCACCGGGGGACAGGGCTCCTACGAGCAGTACTTC
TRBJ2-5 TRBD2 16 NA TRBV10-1 CASSLPGGVVRETQYF TGCGCCAGCAGCCTCCCGGGGGGGGTCGTTCGGGAGACCCAGTACTTC
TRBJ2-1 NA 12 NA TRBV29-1 CSVASASNEQFF TGCAGCGTTGCCAGTGCGTCGAATGAGCAGTTCTTC
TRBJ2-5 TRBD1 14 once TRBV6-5 CASRVLTGEETQYF TGTGCCAGCAGGGTATTGACAGGGGAAGAGACCCAGTACTTC
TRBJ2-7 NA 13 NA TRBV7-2 CASSSYTGYEQYF TGTGCCAGCAGCTCGTACACCGGCTACGAGCAGTACTTC
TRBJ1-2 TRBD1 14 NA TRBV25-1 CASRLTGVGYGYTF TGTGCCAGCAGGCTCACAGGGGTCGGCTATGGCTACACCTTC